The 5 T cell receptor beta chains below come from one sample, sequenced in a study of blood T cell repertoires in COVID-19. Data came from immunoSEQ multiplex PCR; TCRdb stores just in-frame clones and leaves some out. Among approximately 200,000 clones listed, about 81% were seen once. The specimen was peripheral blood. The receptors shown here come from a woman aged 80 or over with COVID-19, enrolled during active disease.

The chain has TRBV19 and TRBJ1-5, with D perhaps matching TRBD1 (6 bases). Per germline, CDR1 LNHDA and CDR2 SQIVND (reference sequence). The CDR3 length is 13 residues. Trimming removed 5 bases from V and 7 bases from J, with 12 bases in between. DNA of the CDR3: TGTGCCAGTAGTGGACAGTCAGACCAGCCCCAGCATTTT. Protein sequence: CASSGQSDQPQHF.

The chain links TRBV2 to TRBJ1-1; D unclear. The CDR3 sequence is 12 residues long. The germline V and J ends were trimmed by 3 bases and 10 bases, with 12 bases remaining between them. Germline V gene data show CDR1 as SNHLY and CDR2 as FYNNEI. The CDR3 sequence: CASSDPRRGAFF. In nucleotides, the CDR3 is TGTGCCAGCAGTGACCCCAGGCGTGGAGCTTTCTTT.

CDR3 in amino acids: CASSPHRVLREQYF. The CDR3 DNA is TGTGCCAGCAGTCCCCACAGGGTGCTGCGCGAGCAGTACTTC. This sequence joins TRBV28 and TRBJ2-7; D may be TRBD1 (6 bases). V gave up 5 bases and J gave up 6 bases, with 17 bases separating them. The CDR3 contains 14 residues. Germline CDR1 and CDR2: MDHEN and SYDVKM.

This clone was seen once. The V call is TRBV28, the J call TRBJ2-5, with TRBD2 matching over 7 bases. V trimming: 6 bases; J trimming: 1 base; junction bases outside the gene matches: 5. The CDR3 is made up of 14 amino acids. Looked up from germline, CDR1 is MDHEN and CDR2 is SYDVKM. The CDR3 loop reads CASSVGGGQETQYF. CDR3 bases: TGTGCCAGCAGCGTTGGCGGGGGCCAAGAGACCCAGTACTTC.

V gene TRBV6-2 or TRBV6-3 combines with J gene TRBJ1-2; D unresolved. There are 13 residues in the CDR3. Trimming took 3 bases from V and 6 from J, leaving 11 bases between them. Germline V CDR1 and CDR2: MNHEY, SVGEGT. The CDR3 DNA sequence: TGTGCCAGCAGTTATGGTGAGGTCGATGGCTACACCTTC. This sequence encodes CASSYGEVDGYTF.